The next 9 T cell receptor beta chains were all read from a single sample in a study of HIV-infected children after antiretroviral therapy interruption. The treatment: PENTA 11 planned treatment interruption arm or continuous ART arm. A 3' RACE protocol on RNA, with unique molecular identifiers, produced the TCR library. Each CDR3 protein is one row after TCRdb ran MiXCR on the 3' RACE reads. The sample lists tens of thousands of distinct CDR3 sequences; about 4.3% were seen once. This specimen consisted of CD45RA+ CD4+ T cells from PBMCs, pooled from several time points, obtained from a donor given antiretroviral therapy, either interrupted or continuous. Subset given: naive CD4+ CD45RA+ CD45RO- T cells. These receptors all come from a pool of human donors with HIV.

This clonotype showed up many times. The CDR3 DNA is TGTGCCATCAGTGAGTCGACGGGACAGGGGAGATCACCCCTCCACTTT. Translated, it gives CAISESTGQGRSPLHF. The chain links TRBV10-3 to TRBJ1-6; TRBD1 agrees at 10 bases. The CDR3 runs 16 residues. J was trimmed by 10 bases and V by 0 bases; bases with no gene match: 6. Germline V lookup: CDR1 ENHRY, CDR2 SYGVKD.

This clonotype was detected a few times. V is TRBV19 and J is TRBJ1-2; D unclear. CDR1 and CDR2 from the germline V gene are LNHDA and SQIVND (reference sequence). V lost 3 bases to trimming and J lost 6 bases, with 11 bases between them. The CDR3 totals 13 residues. The CDR3 region has the DNA TGTGCCAGTAGTATTAGGGAAAGGGATGGCTACACCTTC. Translation: CASSIRERDGYTF.

As regards this clonotype: A much bigger clone sits one base away, suggesting this may be a read error. This sequence joins TRBV5-1 and TRBJ2-2; perhaps D is TRBD1 or TRBD2 (5 bases each). The CDR3 runs to 15 residues. From germline, CDR1 is SGHRS and CDR2 YFSETQ. V lost 3 bases and J lost 7, with 16 bases in between. DNA of the CDR3: TGCGCCAGCAGCTGGGACGTTTCTTACATCGGGGAGCTGTTTTTT. This sequence encodes CASSWDVSYIGELFF.

This clonotype was counted at least ten times. The chain employs TRBV7-3 and TRBJ2-1, with D hard to call. The CDR3 totals 11 residues. The germline V gene encodes CDR1 SGHTA and CDR2 FQGTGA. Trimming removed 2 bases at V and 8 bases at J, with 4 bases between. CDR3 residues: CASSLVDEQFF. As DNA, the CDR3 is TGTGCCAGCAGCTTAGTCGATGAGCAGTTCTTC.

This clonotype has ten or more counts. The gene calls are TRBV6-2 or TRBV6-3 and TRBJ1-2; unclear D gene. The length of the CDR3 is 14 residues. V lost 6 bases and J lost 8, with 19 bases in between. The germline gives CDR1 MNHEY, CDR2 SVGEGT. CDR3 coding DNA: TGTGCCAGCAGGCGGGAAGACGGAAGGCAAGGCTACACCTTC. Translating it yields CASRREDGRQGYTF.

This clonotype was counted at least ten times. The chain joins TRBV20-1 to TRBJ2-3, with a possible D match to TRBD1 (7 bases). V lost 3 bases and J 6 bases, leaving 13 bases between the germline ends. CDR1 is DFQATT, CDR2 SNEGSKA, per germline (reference sequence). The CDR3 runs to 13 residues. Written as DNA, the CDR3 is TGCAGTGCTAGTGCGCCAGGGGGGGATACGCAGTATTTT. This codes for CSASAPGGDTQYF.

This clonotype was seen more than once but under ten times. The gene calls are TRBV5-1 and TRBJ2-2, with no clear D. The CDR3 is 13 amino acids. Germline V CDR1 and CDR2: SGHRS, YFSETQ. V lost 2 bases, J lost 4 bases, and 6 bases lay in between. The CDR3 here is CASSFGITGELFF. For the CDR3, the DNA is TGCGCCAGCAGCTTCGGTATCACCGGGGAGCTGTTTTTT. Drawing the rest from reference TRBV5-1 and TRBJ2-2, the complete variable domain is KAGVTQTPRYLIKTRGQQVTLSCSPISGHRSVSWYQQTPGQGLQFLFEYFSETQRNKGNFPGRFSGRQFSNSRSEMNVSTLELGDSALYLCASSFGITGELFFGEGSRLTVL.

This clonotype was detected a few times. V gene TRBV2 combines with J gene TRBJ2-7, with 8 bases fitting TRBD1. In germline, CDR1 is SNHLY, CDR2 FYNNEI. The trim removed 6 bases at V and 4 bases at J, leaving 8 bases unmatched. This CDR3 spans 14 amino acids. CDR3 protein: CASSFDRGWYEQYF. The DNA for the CDR3 is TGTGCCAGCAGCTTCGACAGGGGATGGTACGAGCAGTACTTC. The full variable domain, its missing parts supplied by reference TRBV2 and TRBJ2-7, is EPEVTQTPSHQVTQMGQEVILRCVPISNHLYFYWYRQILGQKVEFLVSFYNNEISEKSEIFDDQFSVERPDGSNFTLKIRSTKLEDSAMYFCASSFDRGWYEQYFGPGTRLTVT.

This chain connects TRBV29-1 to TRBJ1-3; D unclear. Trimming stripped 7 bases from V and 0 bases from J, with 13 bases between. The CDR3 is 14 residues long. The V gene's germline CDR1 is SQVTM and CDR2 ANQGSEA. CDR3 amino acids: CSAIPGPSGNTIYF. In nucleotides, the CDR3 is TGCAGCGCTATTCCCGGTCCCTCTGGAAACACCATATATTTT.